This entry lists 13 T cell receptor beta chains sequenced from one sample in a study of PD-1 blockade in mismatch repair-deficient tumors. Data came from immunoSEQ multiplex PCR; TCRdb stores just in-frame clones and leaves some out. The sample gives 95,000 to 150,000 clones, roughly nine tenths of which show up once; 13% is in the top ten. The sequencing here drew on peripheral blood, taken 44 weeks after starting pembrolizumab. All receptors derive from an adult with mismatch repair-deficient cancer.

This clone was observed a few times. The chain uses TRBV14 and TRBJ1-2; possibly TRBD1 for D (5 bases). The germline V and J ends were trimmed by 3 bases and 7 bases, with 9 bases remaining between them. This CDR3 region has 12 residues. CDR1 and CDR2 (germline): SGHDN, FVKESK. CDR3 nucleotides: TGTGCCAGCAGCCAGGGGGTGCGTGGCTACACCTTC. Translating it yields CASSQGVRGYTF.

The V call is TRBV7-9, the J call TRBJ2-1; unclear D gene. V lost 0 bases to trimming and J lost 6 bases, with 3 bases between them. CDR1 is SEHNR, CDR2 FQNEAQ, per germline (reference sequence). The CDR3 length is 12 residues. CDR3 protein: CASSLASNEQFF. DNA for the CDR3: TGTGCCAGCAGCTTAGCCTCCAATGAGCAGTTCTTC.

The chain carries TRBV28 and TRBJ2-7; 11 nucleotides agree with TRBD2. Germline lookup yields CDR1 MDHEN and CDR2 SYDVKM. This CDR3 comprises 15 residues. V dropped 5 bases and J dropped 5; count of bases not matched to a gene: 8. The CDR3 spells CASSPVAGGPHEQYF. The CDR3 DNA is TGTGCCAGCAGTCCCGTAGCGGGAGGGCCCCACGAGCAGTACTTC.

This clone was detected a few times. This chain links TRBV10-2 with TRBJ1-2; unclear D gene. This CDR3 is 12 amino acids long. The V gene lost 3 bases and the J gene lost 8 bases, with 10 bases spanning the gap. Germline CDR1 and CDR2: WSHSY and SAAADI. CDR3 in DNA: TGCGCCAGCAGTGACAGGCTCGAAGGCTACACCTTC. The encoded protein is CASSDRLEGYTF.

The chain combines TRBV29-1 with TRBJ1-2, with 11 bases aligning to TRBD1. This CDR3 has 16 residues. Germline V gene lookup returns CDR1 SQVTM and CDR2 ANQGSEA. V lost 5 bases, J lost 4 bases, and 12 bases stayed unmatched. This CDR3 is CSVLDRGQNDFYGYTF. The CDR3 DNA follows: TGCAGCGTTCTGGACAGGGGGCAAAATGATTTCTATGGCTACACCTTC.

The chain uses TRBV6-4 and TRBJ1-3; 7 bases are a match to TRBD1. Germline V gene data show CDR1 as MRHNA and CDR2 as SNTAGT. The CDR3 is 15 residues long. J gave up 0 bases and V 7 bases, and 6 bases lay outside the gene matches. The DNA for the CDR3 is TGTGCCAGCAAGTACGGGACAGCCTCTGGAAACACCATATATTTT. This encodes CASKYGTASGNTIYF.

Written as DNA, the CDR3 is TGCGCCAGCAGCCAAGAGGGGACAGTGAACACCGGGGAGCTGTTTTTT. Translating gives CASSQEGTVNTGELFF. The chain employs TRBV4-1 and TRBJ2-2; 7 bases are a match to TRBD1. Germline-derived CDR1 and CDR2 are MGHRA and YSYEKL. V lost 0 bases, J lost 1 base, and 2 bases stayed unmatched. The CDR3 extends over 16 amino acids.

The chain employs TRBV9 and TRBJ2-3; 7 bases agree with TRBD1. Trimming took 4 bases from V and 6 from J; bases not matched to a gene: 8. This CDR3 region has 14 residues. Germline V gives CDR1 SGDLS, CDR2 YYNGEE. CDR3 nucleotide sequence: TGTGCCAGCAGCCCGGACAGGCTTGAGGATACGCAGTATTTT. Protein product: CASSPDRLEDTQYF.

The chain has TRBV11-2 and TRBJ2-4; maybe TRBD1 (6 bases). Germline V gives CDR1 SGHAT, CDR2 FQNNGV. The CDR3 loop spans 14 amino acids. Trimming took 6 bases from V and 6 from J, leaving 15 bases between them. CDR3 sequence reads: CASRIETGPNIQYF. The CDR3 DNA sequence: TGTGCCAGCAGGATTGAGACAGGTCCAAACATTCAGTACTTC. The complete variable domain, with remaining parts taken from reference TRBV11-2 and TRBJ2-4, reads EAGVAQSPRYKIIEKRQSVAFWCNPISGHATLYWYQQILGQGPKLLIQFQNNGVVDDSQLPKDRFSAERLKGVDSTLKIQPAKLEDSAVYLCASRIETGPNIQYFGAGTRLSVL.

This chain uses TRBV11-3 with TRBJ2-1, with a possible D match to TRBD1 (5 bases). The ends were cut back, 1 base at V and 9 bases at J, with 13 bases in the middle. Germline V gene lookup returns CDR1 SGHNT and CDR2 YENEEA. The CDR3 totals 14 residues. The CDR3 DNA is TGTGCCAGCAGCTTAGCGAAGGGGTATACTGAGCAGTTCTTC. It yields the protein CASSLAKGYTEQFF.

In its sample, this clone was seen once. The CDR3, as DNA: TGTGCCAGCAGTCGACTCCCCCGGGGGGAGAGGGGAGATACGCAGTATTTT. Protein product: CASSRLPRGERGDTQYF. The rearrangement uses TRBV28 and TRBJ2-3, with 7 bases lining up with TRBD2. J was trimmed by 5 bases and V by 5 bases; bases with no gene match: 16. Germline V gene sequence: CDR1 MDHEN, CDR2 SYDVKM. The CDR3 spans 17 residues.

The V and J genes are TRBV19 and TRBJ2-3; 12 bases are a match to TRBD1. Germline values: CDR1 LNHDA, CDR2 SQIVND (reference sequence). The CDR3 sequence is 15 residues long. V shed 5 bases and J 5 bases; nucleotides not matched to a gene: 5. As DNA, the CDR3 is TGTGCCAGTAGTTTCCGGGACAGGGGGCGAGATACGCAGTATTTT. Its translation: CASSFRDRGRDTQYF.

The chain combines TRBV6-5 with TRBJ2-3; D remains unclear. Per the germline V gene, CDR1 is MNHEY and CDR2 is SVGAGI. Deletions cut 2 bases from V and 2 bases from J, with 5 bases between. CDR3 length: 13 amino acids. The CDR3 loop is CASSYAVTDTQYF. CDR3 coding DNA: TGTGCCAGCAGTTACGCGGTCACAGATACGCAGTATTTT.